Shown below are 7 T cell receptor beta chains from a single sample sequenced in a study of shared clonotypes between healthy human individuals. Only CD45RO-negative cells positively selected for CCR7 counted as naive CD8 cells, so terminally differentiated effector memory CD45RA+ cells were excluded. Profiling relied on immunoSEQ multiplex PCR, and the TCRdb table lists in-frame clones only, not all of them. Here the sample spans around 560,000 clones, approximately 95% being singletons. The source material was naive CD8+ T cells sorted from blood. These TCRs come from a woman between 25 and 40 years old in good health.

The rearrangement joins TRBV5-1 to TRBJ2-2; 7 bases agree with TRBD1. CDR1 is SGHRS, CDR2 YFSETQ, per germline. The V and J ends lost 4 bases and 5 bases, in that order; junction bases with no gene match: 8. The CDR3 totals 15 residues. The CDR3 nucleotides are TGCGCCAGCAGCCTTGGGACAGAGGGTACCGGGGAGCTGTTTTTT. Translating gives CASSLGTEGTGELFF. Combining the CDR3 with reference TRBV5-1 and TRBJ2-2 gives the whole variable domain KAGVTQTPRYLIKTRGQQVTLSCSPISGHRSVSWYQQTPGQGLQFLFEYFSETQRNKGNFPGRFSGRQFSNSRSEMNVSTLELGDSALYLCASSLGTEGTGELFFGEGSRLTVL.

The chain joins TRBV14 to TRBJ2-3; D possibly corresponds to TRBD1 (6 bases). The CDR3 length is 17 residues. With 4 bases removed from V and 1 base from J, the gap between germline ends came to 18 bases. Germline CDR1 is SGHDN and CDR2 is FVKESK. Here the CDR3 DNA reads TGTGCCAGCAGCCCCATCGCAGGGGTTTGGGGCACAGATACGCAGTATTTT. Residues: CASSPIAGVWGTDTQYF.

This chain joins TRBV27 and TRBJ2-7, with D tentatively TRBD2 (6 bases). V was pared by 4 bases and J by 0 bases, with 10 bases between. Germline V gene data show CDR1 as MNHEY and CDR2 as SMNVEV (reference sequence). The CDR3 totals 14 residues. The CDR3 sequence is CASSWDSSSYEQYF. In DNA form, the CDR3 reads TGTGCCAGCAGTTGGGACTCAAGCTCCTACGAGCAGTACTTC.

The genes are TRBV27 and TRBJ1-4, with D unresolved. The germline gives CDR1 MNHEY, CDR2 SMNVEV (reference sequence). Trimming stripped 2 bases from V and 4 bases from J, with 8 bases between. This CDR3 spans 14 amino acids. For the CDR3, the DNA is TGTGCCAGCAGTTTAGTTTTCCTTAATGAAAAACTGTTTTTT. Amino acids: CASSLVFLNEKLFF. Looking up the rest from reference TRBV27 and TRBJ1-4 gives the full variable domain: EAQVTQNPRYLITVTGKKLTVTCSQNMNHEYMSWYRQDPGLGLRQIYYSMNVEVTDKGDVPEGYKVSRKEKRNFPLILESPSPNQTSLYFCASSLVFLNEKLFFGSGTQLSVL.

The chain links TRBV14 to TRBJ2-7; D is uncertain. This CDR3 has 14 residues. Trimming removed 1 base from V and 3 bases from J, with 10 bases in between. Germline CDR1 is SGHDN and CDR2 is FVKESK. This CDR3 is CASSQVAADYEQYF. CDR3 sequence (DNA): TGTGCCAGCAGCCAAGTTGCGGCCGACTACGAGCAGTACTTC.

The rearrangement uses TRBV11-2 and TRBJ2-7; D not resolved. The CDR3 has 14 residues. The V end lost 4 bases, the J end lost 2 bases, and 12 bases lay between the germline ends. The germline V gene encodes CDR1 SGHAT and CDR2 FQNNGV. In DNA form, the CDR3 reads TGTGCCAGCAGCTGGGAAATAGGTCCCTACGAGCAGTACTTC. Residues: CASSWEIGPYEQYF.

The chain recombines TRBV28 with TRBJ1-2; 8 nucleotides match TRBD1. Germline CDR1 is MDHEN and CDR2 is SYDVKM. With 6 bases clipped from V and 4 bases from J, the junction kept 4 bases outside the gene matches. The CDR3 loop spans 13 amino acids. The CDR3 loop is CASRPGGLYGYTF. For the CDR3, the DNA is TGTGCCAGCAGACCAGGGGGCCTCTATGGCTACACCTTC.